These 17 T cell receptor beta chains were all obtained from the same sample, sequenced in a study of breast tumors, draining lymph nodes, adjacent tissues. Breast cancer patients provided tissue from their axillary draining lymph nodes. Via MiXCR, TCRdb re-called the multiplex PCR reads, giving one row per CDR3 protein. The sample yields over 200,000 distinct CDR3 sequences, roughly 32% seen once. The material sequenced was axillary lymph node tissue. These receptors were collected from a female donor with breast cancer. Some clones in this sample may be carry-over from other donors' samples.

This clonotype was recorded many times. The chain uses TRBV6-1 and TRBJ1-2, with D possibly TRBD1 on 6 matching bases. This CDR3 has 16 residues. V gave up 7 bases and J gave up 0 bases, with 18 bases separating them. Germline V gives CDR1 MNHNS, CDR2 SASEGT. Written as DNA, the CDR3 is TGTGCCAGCACCAGACAGGCGGAATTATCTAACTATGGCTACACCTTC. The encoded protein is CASTRQAELSNYGYTF.

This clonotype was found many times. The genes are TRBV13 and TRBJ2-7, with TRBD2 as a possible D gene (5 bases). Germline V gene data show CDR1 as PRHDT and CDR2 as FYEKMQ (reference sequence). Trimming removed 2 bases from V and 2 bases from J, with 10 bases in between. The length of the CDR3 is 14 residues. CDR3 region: CASSLRNSAYEQYF. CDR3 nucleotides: TGTGCCAGCAGCTTAAGAAATAGCGCCTACGAGCAGTACTTC.

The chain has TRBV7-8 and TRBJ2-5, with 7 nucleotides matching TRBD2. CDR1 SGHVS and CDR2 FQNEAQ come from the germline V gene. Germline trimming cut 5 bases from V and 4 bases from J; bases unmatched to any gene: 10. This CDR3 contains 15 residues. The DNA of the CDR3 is TGTGCCAGCAGCCCCAGGGAGGGCGAAGGAGAGACCCAGTACTTC. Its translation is CASSPREGEGETQYF.

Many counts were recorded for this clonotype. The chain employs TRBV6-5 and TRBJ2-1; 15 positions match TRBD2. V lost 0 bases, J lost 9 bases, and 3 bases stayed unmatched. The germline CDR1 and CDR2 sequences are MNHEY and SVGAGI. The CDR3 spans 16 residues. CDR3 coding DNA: TGTGCCAGCAGTTACTCTGGACTAGCGGGAGGGCGTGAGCAGTTCTTC. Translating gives CASSYSGLAGGREQFF.

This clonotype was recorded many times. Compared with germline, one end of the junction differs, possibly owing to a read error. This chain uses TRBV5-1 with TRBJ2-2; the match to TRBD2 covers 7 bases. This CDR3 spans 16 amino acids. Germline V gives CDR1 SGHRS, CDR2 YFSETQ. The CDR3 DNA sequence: TGCGCCAGCAGCCTAAGAGCGGGGCCGAACACCGGGGAGCTGCTTTTT. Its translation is CASSLRAGPNTGELLF.

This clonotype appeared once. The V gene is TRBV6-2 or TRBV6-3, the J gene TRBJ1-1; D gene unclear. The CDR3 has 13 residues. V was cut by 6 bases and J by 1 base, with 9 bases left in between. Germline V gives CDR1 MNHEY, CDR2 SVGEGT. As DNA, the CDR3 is TGTGCCAGCAGCACCACCCCGAACACTGAAGCTTTCTTT. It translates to CASSTTPNTEAFF.

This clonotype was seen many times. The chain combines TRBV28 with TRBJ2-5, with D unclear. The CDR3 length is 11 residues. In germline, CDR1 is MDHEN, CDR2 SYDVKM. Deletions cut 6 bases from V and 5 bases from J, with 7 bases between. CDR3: CASSKGETQYF. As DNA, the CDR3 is TGTGCCAGCAGCAAAGGGGAGACCCAGTACTTC.

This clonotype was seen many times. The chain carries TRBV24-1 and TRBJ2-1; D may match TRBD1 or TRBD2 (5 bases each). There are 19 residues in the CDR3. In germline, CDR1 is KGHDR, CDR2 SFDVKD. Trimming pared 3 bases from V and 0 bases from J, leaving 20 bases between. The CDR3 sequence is CATSDTGRRQGSSYNEQFF. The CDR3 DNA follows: TGTGCCACCAGTGATACGGGACGGCGGCAGGGAAGCTCCTACAATGAGCAGTTCTTC.

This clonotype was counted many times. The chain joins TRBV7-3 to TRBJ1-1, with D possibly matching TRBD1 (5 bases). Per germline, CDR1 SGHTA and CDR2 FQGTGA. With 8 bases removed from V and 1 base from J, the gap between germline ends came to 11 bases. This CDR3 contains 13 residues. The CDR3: CASGREGNTEAFF. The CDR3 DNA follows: TGTGCCAGCGGCAGGGAGGGGAACACTGAAGCTTTCTTT. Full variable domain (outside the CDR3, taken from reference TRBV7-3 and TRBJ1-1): GAGVSQTPSNKVTEKGKYVELRCDPISGHTALYWYRQSLGQGPEFLIYFQGTGAADDSGLPNDRFFAVRPEGSVSTLKIQRTERGDSAVYLCASGREGNTEAFFGQGTRLTVV.

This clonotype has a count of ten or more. CDR3 protein: CSARTRGEGTQYF. DNA for the CDR3: TGCAGTGCGCGGACTAGGGGCGAGGGGACCCAGTACTTC. The chain uses TRBV20-1 and TRBJ2-5; 7 nucleotides align to TRBD2. The CDR3 consists of 13 residues. From germline, CDR1 is DFQATT and CDR2 SNEGSKA (reference sequence). After removal of 6 bases from V and 7 bases from J, the junction contained 11 bases not matched to a gene.

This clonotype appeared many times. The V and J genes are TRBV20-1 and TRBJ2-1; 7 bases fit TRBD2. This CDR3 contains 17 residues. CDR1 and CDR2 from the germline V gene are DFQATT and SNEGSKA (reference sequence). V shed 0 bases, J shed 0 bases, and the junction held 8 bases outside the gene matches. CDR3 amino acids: CSARDPASGGSYNEQFF. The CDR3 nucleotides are TGCAGTGCTAGAGATCCGGCGTCGGGGGGCTCCTACAATGAGCAGTTCTTC.

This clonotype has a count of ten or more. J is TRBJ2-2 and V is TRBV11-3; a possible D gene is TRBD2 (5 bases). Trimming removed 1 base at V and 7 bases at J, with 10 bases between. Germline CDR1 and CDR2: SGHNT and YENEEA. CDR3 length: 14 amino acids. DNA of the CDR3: TGTGCCAGCAGCTTAGGTCCCCGGGGCGGGGAGCTGTTTTTT. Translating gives CASSLGPRGGELFF.

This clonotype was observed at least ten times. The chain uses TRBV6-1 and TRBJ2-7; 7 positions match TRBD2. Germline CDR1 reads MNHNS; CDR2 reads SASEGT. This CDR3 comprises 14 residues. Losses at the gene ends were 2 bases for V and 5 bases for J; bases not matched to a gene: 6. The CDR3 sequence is CASSERDYGDEQYF. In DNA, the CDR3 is TGTGCCAGCAGTGAACGGGACTACGGCGACGAGCAGTACTTC.

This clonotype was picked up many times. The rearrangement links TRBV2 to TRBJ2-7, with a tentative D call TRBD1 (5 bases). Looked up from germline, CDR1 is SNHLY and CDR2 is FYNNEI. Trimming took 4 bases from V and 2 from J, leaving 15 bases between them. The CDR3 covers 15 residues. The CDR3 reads CASSVSPDKTYEQYF. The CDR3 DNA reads TGTGCCAGCAGTGTTAGTCCGGACAAAACCTACGAGCAGTACTTC.

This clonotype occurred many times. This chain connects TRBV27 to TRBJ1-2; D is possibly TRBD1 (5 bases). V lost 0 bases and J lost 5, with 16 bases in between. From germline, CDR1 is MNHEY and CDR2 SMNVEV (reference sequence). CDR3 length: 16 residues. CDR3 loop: CASSLSIPAGLYGYTF. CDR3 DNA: TGTGCCAGCAGTTTATCGATCCCAGCAGGGTTATATGGCTACACCTTC.

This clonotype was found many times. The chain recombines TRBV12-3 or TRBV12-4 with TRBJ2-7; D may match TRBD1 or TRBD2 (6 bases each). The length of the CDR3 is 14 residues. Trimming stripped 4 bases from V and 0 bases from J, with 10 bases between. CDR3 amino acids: CASSSGGGSYEQYF. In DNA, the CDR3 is TGTGCCAGCAGTTCCGGGGGCGGCTCCTACGAGCAGTACTTC.

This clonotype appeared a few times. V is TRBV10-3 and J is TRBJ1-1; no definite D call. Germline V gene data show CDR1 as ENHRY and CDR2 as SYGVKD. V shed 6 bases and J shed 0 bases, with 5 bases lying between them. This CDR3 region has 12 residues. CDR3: CAIRTVNTEAFF. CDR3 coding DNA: TGTGCCATCAGGACGGTGAACACTGAAGCTTTCTTT.